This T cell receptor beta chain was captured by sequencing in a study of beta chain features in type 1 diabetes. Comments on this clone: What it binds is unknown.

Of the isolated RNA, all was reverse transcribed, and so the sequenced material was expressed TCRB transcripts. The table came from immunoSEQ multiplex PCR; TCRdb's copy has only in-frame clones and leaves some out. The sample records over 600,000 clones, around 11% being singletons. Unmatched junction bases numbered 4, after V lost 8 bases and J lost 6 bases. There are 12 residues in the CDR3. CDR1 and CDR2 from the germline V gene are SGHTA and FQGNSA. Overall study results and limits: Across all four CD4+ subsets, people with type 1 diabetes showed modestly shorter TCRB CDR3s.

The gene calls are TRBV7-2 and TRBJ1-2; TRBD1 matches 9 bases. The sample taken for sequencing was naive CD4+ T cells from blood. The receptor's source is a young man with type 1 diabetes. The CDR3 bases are TGTGCCAGCCTGGACAGGGGAGATGGCTACACCTTC. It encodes CASLDRGDGYTF.